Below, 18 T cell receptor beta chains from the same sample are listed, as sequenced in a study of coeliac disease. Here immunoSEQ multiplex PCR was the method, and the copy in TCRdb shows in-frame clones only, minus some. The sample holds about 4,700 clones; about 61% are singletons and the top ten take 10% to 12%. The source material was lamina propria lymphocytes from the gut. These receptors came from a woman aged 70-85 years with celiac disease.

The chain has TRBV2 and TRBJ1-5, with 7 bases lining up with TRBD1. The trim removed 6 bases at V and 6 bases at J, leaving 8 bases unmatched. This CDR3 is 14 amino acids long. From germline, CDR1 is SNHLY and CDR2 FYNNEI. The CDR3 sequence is CASSPTGVGQPQHF. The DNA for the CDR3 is TGTGCCAGCAGCCCAACAGGGGTTGGTCAGCCCCAGCATTTT.

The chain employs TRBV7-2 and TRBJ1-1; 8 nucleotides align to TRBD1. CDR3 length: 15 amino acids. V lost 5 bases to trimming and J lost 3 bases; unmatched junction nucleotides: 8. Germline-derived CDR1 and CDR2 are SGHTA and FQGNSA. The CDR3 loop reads CASSLRTGRYTEAFF. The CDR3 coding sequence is TGTGCCAGCAGCCTCCGGACAGGGCGGTACACTGAAGCTTTCTTT.

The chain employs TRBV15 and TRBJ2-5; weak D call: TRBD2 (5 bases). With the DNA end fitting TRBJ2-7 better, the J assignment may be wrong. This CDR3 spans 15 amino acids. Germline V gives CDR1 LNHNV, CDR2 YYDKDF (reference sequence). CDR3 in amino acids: CATSREGGGPYEQYF. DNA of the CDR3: TGTGCCACCAGCAGAGAGGGTGGAGGACCCTACGAGCAGTACTTC.

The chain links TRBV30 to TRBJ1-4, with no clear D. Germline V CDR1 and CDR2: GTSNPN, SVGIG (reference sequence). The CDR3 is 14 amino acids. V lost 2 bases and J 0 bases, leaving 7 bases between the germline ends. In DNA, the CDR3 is TGTGCCTGGAGTAATCAGGCAACTAATGAAAAACTGTTTTTT. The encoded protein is CAWSNQATNEKLFF.

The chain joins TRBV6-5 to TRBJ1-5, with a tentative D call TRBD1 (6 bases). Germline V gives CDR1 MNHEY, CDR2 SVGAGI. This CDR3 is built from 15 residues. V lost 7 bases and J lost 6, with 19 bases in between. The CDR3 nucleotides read TGTGCCAGCAACCCATCAACAGGGTTTGGTCAGCCCCAGCATTTT. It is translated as CASNPSTGFGQPQHF.

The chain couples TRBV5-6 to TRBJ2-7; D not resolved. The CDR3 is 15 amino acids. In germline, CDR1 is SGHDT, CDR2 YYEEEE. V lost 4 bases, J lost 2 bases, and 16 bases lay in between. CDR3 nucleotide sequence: TGTGCCAGCAGCGTTGGAGCCAGTTGGGCCTACGAGCAGTACTTC. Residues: CASSVGASWAYEQYF.

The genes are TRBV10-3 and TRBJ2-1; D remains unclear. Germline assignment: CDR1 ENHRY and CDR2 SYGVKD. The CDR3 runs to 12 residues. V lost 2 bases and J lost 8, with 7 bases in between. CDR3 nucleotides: TGTGCCATCAGTGAGAGGCTAGATGAGCAGTTCTTC. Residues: CAISERLDEQFF.

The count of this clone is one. CDR3 sequence (DNA): TGTGCCAGCAGCTTGGGTGATTCGGGCTACAATGAGCAGTTCTTC. Translated: CASSLGDSGYNEQFF. This chain links TRBV7-2 with TRBJ2-1; D is unresolved. The CDR3 totals 15 residues. Germline CDR1 SGHTA, CDR2 FQGNSA. V gave up 3 bases and J gave up 3 bases, with 12 bases separating them.

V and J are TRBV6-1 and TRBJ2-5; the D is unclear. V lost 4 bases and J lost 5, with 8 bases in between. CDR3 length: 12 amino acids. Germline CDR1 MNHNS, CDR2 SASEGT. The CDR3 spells CASSGHPETQYF. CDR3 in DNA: TGTGCCAGCAGTGGACACCCCGAGACCCAGTACTTC.

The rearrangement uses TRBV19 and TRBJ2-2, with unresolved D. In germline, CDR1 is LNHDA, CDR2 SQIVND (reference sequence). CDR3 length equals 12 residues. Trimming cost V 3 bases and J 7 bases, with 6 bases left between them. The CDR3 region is CASSILSGELFF. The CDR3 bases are TGTGCCAGTAGTATTCTTAGCGGGGAGCTGTTTTTT.

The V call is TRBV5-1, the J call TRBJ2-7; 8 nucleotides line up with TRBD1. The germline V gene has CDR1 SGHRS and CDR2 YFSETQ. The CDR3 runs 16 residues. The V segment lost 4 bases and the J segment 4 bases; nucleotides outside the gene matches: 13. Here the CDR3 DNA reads TGCGCCAGCAGCCGTACGATTCTGACAGGGGAGTACGAGCAGTACTTC. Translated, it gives CASSRTILTGEYEQYF.

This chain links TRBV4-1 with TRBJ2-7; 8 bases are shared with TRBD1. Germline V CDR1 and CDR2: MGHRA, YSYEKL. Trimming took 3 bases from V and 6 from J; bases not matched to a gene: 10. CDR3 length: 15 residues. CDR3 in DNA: TGCGCCAGCAGCCAGTCTCAGGGGGCGGTCGGCGAGCAGTACTTC. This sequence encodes CASSQSQGAVGEQYF.

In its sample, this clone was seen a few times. CDR3 loop: CASRGRGQGSYGYTF. The CDR3, as DNA: TGTGCCAGCAGGGGGCGTGGACAGGGGAGCTATGGCTACACCTTC. The chain joins TRBV2 to TRBJ1-2; 9 bases align to TRBD1. The CDR3 extends over 15 amino acids. CDR1 is SNHLY, CDR2 FYNNEI, per germline. With 6 bases clipped from V and 4 bases from J, the junction kept 9 bases outside the gene matches.

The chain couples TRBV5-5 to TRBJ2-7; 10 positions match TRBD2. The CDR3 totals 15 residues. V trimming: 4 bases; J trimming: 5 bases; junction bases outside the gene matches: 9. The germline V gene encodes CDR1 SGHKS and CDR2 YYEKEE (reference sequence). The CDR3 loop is CASSTGLALRDEQYF. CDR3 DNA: TGTGCCAGCAGCACGGGACTAGCGCTTCGCGACGAGCAGTACTTC.

CDR3 sequence: CASSGQVRYGYTF. The CDR3 coding sequence is TGTGCCAGCAGCGGACAGGTACGATATGGCTACACCTTC. The chain links TRBV9 to TRBJ1-2; possible D gene TRBD1, 6 bases. The CDR3 totals 13 residues. Trimming took 3 bases from V and 5 from J, leaving 11 bases between them. CDR1 and CDR2 from the germline V gene are SGDLS and YYNGEE. The full variable domain, in which reference TRBV9 and TRBJ1-2 provide the parts outside the CDR3, is DSGVTQTPKHLITATGQRVTLRCSPRSGDLSVYWYQQSLDQGLQFLIQYYNGEERAKGNILERFSAQQFPDLHSELNLSSLELGDSALYFCASSGQVRYGYTFGSGTRLTVV.

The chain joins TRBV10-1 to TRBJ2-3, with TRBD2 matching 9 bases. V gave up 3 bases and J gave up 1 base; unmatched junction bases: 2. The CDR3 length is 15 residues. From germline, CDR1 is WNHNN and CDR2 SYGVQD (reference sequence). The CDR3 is CASSDPSGGTDTQYF. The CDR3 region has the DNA TGCGCCAGCAGTGACCCTAGCGGGGGCACAGATACGCAGTATTTT.

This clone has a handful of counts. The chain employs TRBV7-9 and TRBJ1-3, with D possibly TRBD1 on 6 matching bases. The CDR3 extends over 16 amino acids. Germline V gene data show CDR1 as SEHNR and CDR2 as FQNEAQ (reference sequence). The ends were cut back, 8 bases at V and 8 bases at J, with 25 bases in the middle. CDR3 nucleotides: TGTGCCAGCCGACTGAGGGGGAACGGCGTCGTTGACACCATATATTTT. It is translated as CASRLRGNGVVDTIYF.

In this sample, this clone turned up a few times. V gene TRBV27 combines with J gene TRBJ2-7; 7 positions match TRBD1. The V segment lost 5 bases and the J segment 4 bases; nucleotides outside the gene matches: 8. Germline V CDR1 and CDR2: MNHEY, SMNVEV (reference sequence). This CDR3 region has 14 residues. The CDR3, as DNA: TGTGCCAGCAGTGCCCGGGGACAGACGTACGAGCAGTACTTC. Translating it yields CASSARGQTYEQYF.